Below, 10 T cell receptor beta chains from the same sample are listed, as sequenced in a study of shared clonotypes between healthy human individuals. TCRdb's table, derived via immunoSEQ multiplex PCR, lists solely in-frame clones and lacks some. This sample has 2 million to 2.5 million clones; just over 90% occur once, and the top ten carry 0.35% to 0.45%. Sequences were obtained from naive CD4+ T cells from PBMCs. The subset: CD45RA+ positively selected. The receptors were gathered from a young man in good health. Some clones in this sample may be carry-over from other donors' samples.

The V gene is TRBV28, the J gene TRBJ1-2, with no clear D. The CDR3 is 14 residues long. Per the germline V gene, CDR1 is MDHEN and CDR2 is SYDVKM. V shed 2 bases and J shed 6 bases, with 13 bases lying between them. Written as DNA, the CDR3 is TGTGCCAGCAGTTTAATGGGTCTGGAAGATGGCTACACCTTC. Translation gives CASSLMGLEDGYTF.

The chain carries TRBV6-1 and TRBJ2-3; D could derive from TRBD1 or TRBD2 (6 bases each). This CDR3 region has 15 residues. Germline values: CDR1 MNHNS, CDR2 SASEGT. V shed 4 bases and J shed 1 base, with 12 bases lying between them. In DNA form, the CDR3 reads TGTGCCAGCAGTGCGGGGGCGAGTGGCACAGATACGCAGTATTTT. This codes for CASSAGASGTDTQYF.

This clone was seen a few times. The sample contains more than one DNA sequence encoding this CDR3. The chain has TRBV20-1 and TRBJ1-1; D remains unclear. V lost 5 bases and J lost 5, with 9 bases in between. The CDR3 sequence is 11 residues long. Germline V lookup: CDR1 DFQATT, CDR2 SNEGSKA (reference sequence). In DNA form, the CDR3 reads TGCAGTGCTCCCTCGGGAACTGAAGCTTTCTTT. It codes for CSAPSGTEAFF.

The rearrangement links TRBV4-3 to TRBJ2-7, with D uncertain. This CDR3 has 14 amino acids. Germline-derived CDR1 and CDR2 are LGHNA and YSLEER. Trimming removed 0 bases at V and 3 bases at J, with 9 bases between. The CDR3 sequence: CASSQDFWGYEQYF. The CDR3 region has the DNA TGCGCCAGCAGCCAAGATTTTTGGGGCTACGAGCAGTACTTC.

The CDR3 nucleotides read TGTGCCAGCAGTGAAAGAGGTACTGAAGCTTTCTTT. This sequence encodes CASSERGTEAFF. This chain links TRBV25-1 with TRBJ1-1; D gene uncertain. Germline CDR1 and CDR2: MGHDK and SYGVNS. The CDR3 has 12 amino acids. Trimming shortened V by 2 bases and J by 5 bases, and 6 bases separated the two germline ends.

The CDR3 protein is CASRATGTGVYGYTF. Written as DNA, the CDR3 is TGTGCCAGCAGGGCGACCGGGACAGGGGTCTATGGCTACACCTTC. This chain links TRBV6-6 with TRBJ1-2; 10 bases fit TRBD1. Trimming removed 6 bases from V and 4 bases from J; junction bases left unmatched: 8. The CDR3 length is 15 residues. CDR1 is MNHNY and CDR2 is SVGAGI in the germline V gene (reference sequence).

This clone was seen a handful of times. V and J are TRBV5-1 and TRBJ2-2, with D possibly being TRBD1 or TRBD2 (6 bases each). Germline V gene sequence: CDR1 SGHRS, CDR2 YFSETQ. The CDR3 is 14 amino acids. The germline V and J ends were trimmed by 4 bases and 1 base, with 8 bases remaining between them. This CDR3 is CASSAGQNTGELFF. The CDR3 bases are TGCGCCAGCAGCGCGGGACAGAACACCGGGGAGCTGTTTTTT.

The rearrangement links TRBV30 to TRBJ1-2, with 11 bases lining up with TRBD1. V lost 6 bases and J lost 11; bases outside the gene matches: 11. CDR3 length: 13 amino acids. Germline V gives CDR1 GTSNPN, CDR2 SVGIG (reference sequence). The CDR3 reads CACDSRDRGFYTF. CDR3 sequence (DNA): TGTGCCTGTGACTCAAGGGACAGGGGGTTTTACACCTTC.

This clone came up once. This sequence joins TRBV4-2 and TRBJ2-3, with 10 bases fitting TRBD2. V shed 4 bases, J shed 2 bases, and the junction held 21 bases outside the gene matches. CDR1 is LGHNA and CDR2 is YNFKEQ in the germline V gene. The CDR3 spans 21 residues. As DNA, the CDR3 is TGTGCCAGCAGCCCCCCAGGGGTAGCGGGAGGCCCGAGGGCGACCACAGATACGCAGTATTTT. Protein product: CASSPPGVAGGPRATTDTQYF.

This clone has a single count. V usage is TRBV25-1 and J usage is TRBJ1-2, with no clear D. Looked up from germline, CDR1 is MGHDK and CDR2 is SYGVNS. The CDR3 totals 17 residues. With 4 bases removed from V and 1 base from J, the gap between germline ends came to 19 bases. CDR3 bases: TGTGCCAGCAGTGTAACAGCCGTTGAGACGGATAACTATGGCTACACCTTC. Amino acid sequence: CASSVTAVETDNYGYTF.